The clone carrying this TCR beta chain was counted only a few times. The target antigen is unknown. The CDR3 has 12 amino acids. V was clipped by 4 bases and J by 8 bases; unmatched bases: 4. CDR1 is ENHRY, CDR2 SYGVKD, per germline. With 60 Vbeta and 13 Jbeta primers, the PCR was carried out. Here immunoSEQ multiplex PCR was the method, and the copy in TCRdb shows in-frame clones only, minus some. The data hold under 110,000 clones, with roughly 80% observed a single time. The record originates from a study of cytomegalovirus exposure and HLA in healthy donors. The study's findings and limits: Excluded: some indistinguishable V segments such as TRBV6-2 and TRBV6-3.

Material: PBMCs. The receptor was isolated from a man aged 35 to 55 in good health and CMV-seronegative. The V and J genes are TRBV10-3 and TRBJ1-2; 7 bases align to TRBD1. CDR3 region: CAISATGVGYTF. CDR3 DNA: TGTGCCATCAGTGCTACAGGGGTGGGCTACACCTTC.